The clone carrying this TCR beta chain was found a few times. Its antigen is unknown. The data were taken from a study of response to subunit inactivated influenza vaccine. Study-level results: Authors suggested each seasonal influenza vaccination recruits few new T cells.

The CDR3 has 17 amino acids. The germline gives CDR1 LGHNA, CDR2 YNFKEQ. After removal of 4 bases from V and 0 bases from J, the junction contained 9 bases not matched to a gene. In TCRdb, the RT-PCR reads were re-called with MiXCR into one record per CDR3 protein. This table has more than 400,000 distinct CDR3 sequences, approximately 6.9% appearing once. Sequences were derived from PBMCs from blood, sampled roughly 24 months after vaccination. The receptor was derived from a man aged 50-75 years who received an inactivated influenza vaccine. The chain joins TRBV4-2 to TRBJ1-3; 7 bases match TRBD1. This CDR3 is CASSPRAQGHSGNTIYF. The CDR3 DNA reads TGTGCCAGCAGCCCGAGGGCACAGGGGCACTCTGGAAACACCATATATTTT.